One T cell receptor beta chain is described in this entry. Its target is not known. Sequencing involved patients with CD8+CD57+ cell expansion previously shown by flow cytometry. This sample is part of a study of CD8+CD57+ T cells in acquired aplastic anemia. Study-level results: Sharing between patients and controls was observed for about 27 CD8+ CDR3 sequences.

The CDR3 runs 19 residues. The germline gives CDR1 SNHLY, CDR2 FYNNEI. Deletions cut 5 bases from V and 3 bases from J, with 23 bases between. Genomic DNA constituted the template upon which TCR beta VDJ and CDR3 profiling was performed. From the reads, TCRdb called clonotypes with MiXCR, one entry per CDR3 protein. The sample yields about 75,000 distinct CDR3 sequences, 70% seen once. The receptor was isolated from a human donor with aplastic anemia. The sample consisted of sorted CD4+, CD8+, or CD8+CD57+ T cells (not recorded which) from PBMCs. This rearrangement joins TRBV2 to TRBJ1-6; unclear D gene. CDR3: CASSRFREGSAFYNSPLHF. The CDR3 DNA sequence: TGTGCCAGCAGTCGCTTTAGGGAGGGAAGCGCCTTCTATAATTCACCCCTCCACTTT.